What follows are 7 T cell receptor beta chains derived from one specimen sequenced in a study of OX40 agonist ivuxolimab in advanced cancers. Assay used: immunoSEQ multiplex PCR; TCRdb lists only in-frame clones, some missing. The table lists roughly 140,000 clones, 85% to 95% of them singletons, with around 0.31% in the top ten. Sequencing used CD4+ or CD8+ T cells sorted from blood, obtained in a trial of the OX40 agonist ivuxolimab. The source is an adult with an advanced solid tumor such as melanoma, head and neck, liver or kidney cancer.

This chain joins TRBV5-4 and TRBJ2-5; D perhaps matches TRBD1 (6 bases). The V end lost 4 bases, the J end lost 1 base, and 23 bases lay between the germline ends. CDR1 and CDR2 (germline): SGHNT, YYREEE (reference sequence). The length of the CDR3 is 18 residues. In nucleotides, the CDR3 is TGTGCCAGCAGCCCGGGACACCGTACGAGGGCTGGCCAAGAGACCCAGTACTTC. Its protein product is CASSPGHRTRAGQETQYF.

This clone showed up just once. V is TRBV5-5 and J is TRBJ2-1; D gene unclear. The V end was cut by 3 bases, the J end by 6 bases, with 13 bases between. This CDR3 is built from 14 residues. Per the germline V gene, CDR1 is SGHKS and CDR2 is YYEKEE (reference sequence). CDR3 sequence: CASSSPPSLNEQFF. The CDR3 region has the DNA TGTGCCAGCAGCTCCCCCCCTAGTCTCAATGAGCAGTTCTTC.

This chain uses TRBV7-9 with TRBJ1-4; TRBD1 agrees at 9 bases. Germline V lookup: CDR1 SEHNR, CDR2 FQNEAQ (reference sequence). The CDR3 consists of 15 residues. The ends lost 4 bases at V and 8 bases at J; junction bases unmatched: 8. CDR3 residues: CASSSRTGVGEKLFF. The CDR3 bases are TGTGCCAGCAGCTCTCGGACAGGGGTGGGAGAAAAACTGTTTTTT. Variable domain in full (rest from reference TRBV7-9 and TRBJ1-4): DTGVSQNPRHKITKRGQNVTFRCDPISEHNRLYWYRQTLGQGPEFLTYFQNEAQLEKSRLLSDRFSAERPKGSFSTLEIQRTEQGDSAMYLCASSSRTGVGEKLFFGSGTQLSVL.

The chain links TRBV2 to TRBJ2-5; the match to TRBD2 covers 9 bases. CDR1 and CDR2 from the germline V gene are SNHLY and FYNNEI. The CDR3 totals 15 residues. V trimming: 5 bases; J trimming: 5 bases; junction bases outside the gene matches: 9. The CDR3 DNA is TGTGCCAGCAGTAAATATAGCGGGAGCCCGGAGACCCAGTACTTC. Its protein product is CASSKYSGSPETQYF.

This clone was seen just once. CDR3 protein: CASSRGQVGAGYTF. CDR3 nucleotides: TGTGCCAGCAGTCGAGGACAGGTTGGGGCTGGCTACACCTTC. This chain joins TRBV6-5 and TRBJ1-2; 7 bases agree with TRBD1. This CDR3 has 14 residues. With 5 bases clipped from V and 7 bases from J, the junction kept 10 bases outside the gene matches. Germline V gene lookup returns CDR1 MNHEY and CDR2 SVGAGI.

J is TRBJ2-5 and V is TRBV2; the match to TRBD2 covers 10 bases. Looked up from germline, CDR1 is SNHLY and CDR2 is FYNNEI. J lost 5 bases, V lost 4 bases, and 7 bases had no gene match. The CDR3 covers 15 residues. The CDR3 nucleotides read TGTGCCAGCAGTGCGGCTAGCGGGGGTGGGGAGACCCAGTACTTC. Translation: CASSAASGGGETQYF.

The CDR3 DNA reads TGTGCCAGCAGTGAACGGCTTCAGGGGGCGAGAAATTCACCCCTCCACTTT. Protein sequence: CASSERLQGARNSPLHF. V is TRBV6-1 and J is TRBJ1-6; the match to TRBD1 covers 8 bases. Unmatched junction bases numbered 10, after V lost 2 bases and J lost 7 bases. CDR1 is MNHNS, CDR2 SASEGT, per germline. This CDR3 spans 17 amino acids.